This T cell receptor (beta chain) was captured in a study of OX40 agonist ivuxolimab in advanced cancers. TCRdb's copy holds only in-frame clones and misses some; the assay was immunoSEQ multiplex PCR. The sample contains just over 90,000 clones, 94% of which appear only once. Regarding this clone: Its target is not known.

Findings and caveats of the study: Blood T cells, both CD4+ and CD8+, expanded clonally by week 6 at 0.1 to 3.0 mg/kg.

The CDR3 length is 19 residues. Trimming stripped 3 bases from V and 0 bases from J, with 18 bases between. CDR1 and CDR2 (germline): MDHEN, SYDVKM. This TCR derives from an adult with an advanced solid tumor such as melanoma, head and neck, liver or kidney cancer. This chain connects TRBV28 to TRBJ1-6; a weak D match, TRBD1 (6 bases). Sequences were derived from CD4+ or CD8+ T cells sorted from blood, sampled in a trial of the OX40 agonist ivuxolimab. The CDR3 nucleotides are TGTGCCAGCAGTTTCCCTGGGACACCCCAGAGCTCCTATAATTCACCCCTCCACTTT. This codes for CASSFPGTPQSSYNSPLHF.